This is a list of T cell receptor beta chains from one sample in a study of response to subunit inactivated influenza vaccine. Each CDR3 protein is one row after TCRdb ran MiXCR on the RT-PCR reads. The table lists 500,000 to 600,000 distinct CDR3 sequences, roughly 10% of them singletons, with about 10% in the top ten. The source was PBMCs from blood, collected on the day of vaccination. The receptors here all came from a man between 45 and 60 years old who received an inactivated influenza vaccine. The CDR3 runs from the conserved cysteine through the conserved F or W. The order of the fields is D gene, V gene, J gene, clone size, CDR3 protein, CDR3 DNA. D genes are given only for firm matches. The size of a clone is reported for some rows only, either as once, few or many, or as a class for expanded clones.

TRBD2	TRBV10-3	TRBJ2-1	.	CAITTGTSGANEQFF	TGTGCCATCACCACCGGGACTAGCGGAGCCAATGAGCAGTTCTTC
.	TRBV19	TRBJ2-1	.	CASSMGPLLMPSYNEQFF	TGTGCCAGTAGTATGGGGCCTTTGCTTATGCCCTCCTACAATGAGCAGTTCTTC
.	TRBV7-2	TRBJ2-7	many	CASSSLMGEQYF	TGTGCCAGCAGCTCTCTAATGGGCGAGCAGTACTTC
.	TRBV12-3/TRBV12-4	TRBJ1-1	many	CASSLGGLATEAFF	TGTGCCAGCAGTTTAGGGGGACTCGCCACTGAAGCTTTCTTT
.	TRBV28	TRBJ2-7	.	CASRGNGGGYEQYF	TGTGCCAGCAGGGGTAACGGTGGAGGCTACGAGCAGTACTTC
TRBD1	TRBV5-1	TRBJ1-1	many	CASSLVGTGLNTEAFF	TGCGCCAGCAGCTTGGTGGGGACAGGGTTGAACACTGAAGCTTTCTTT
.	TRBV20-1	TRBJ2-7	few	CSARESSPDEQYF	TGCAGTGCTAGAGAATCGTCCCCGGACGAGCAGTACTTC
TRBD1	TRBV5-1	TRBJ1-1	few	CASSLGSGGTEAFF	TGCGCCAGCAGCTTGGGGTCAGGGGGCACTGAAGCTTTCTTT
.	TRBV4-2	TRBJ2-1	.	CASSPRVGGPENEQFF	TGTGCCAGCAGCCCCCGGGTCGGGGGGCCTGAGAATGAGCAGTTCTTC
TRBD2	TRBV4-1	TRBJ2-7	few	CASSQEGAGSGVFSYEQYF	TGCGCCAGCAGCCAAGAAGGGGCGGGGAGCGGGGTTTTCTCCTACGAGCAGTACTTC
TRBD2	TRBV7-3	TRBJ2-1	many	CASSLRTGFGGRDIRTTYNEQFF	TGTGCCAGCAGCTTACGGACCGGGTTCGGCGGGAGGGATATCCGAACAACCTACAATGAGCAGTTCTTC
.	TRBV7-9	TRBJ2-6	.	CASSPQGMGGANVLTF	TGTGCCAGCAGCCCTCAGGGGATGGGTGGGGCCAACGTCCTGACTTTC
.	TRBV20-1	TRBJ1-5	few	CSARGPRSNQPQHF	TGCAGTGCTAGGGGACCGAGAAGCAATCAGCCCCAGCATTTT
.	TRBV20-1	TRBJ1-1	few	CSAESAGRDTEAFF	TGCAGTGCGGAGTCGGCAGGGAGGGACACTGAAGCTTTCTTT
.	TRBV18	TRBJ1-1	few	CASSPPSGTNTEAFF	TGTGCCAGCTCACCACCATCGGGTACGAACACTGAAGCTTTCTTT
.	TRBV30	TRBJ2-1	few	CAWISQTPVGEQFF	TGTGCCTGGATTTCCCAAACCCCAGTAGGTGAGCAGTTCTTC
TRBD1	TRBV3-1	TRBJ2-7	once	CASSLGQGNRAYEQYF	TGTGCCAGCAGCCTGGGACAGGGGAACAGGGCCTACGAGCAGTACTTC
.	TRBV12-3/TRBV12-4	TRBJ1-1	.	CASTIMVGASTEAFF	TGTGCCAGCACCATTATGGTTGGGGCCTCCACTGAAGCTTTCTTT
.	TRBV10-3	TRBJ2-3	few	CAISALDSSTDTQYF	TGTGCCATCAGTGCTTTAGACAGTAGCACAGATACGCAGTATTTT
TRBD2	TRBV4-3	TRBJ2-1	.	CASSQEWVLRETSYNEQFF	TGCGCCAGCAGCCAAGAATGGGTGCTGCGGGAGACCTCCTACAATGAGCAGTTCTTC
TRBD1	TRBV5-1	TRBJ1-2	few	CASSSPGQGYGYTF	TGCGCCAGCAGCTCTCCGGGACAGGGCTATGGCTACACCTTC
TRBD2	TRBV2	TRBJ2-5	.	CASSFQLAGALDQETQYF	TGTGCCAGCAGTTTTCAACTAGCGGGGGCCCTTGACCAAGAGACCCAGTACTTC
TRBD2	TRBV12-3/TRBV12-4	TRBJ2-7	few	CASATGWASGSYEQYF	TGTGCCAGCGCAACCGGGTGGGCTAGCGGGAGCTACGAGCAGTACTTC
TRBD2	TRBV7-9	TRBJ2-1	few	CASSLRTSGYDEQFF	TGTGCCAGCAGCTTAAGGACTAGCGGCTACGATGAGCAGTTCTTC
TRBD2	TRBV6-2/TRBV6-3	TRBJ2-2	few	CASSPFAGSGGDSNTGELFF	TGTGCCAGCAGCCCCTTCGCTGGTAGCGGGGGGGATTCGAACACCGGGGAGCTGTTTTTT
.	TRBV7-2	TRBJ2-5	.	CASSFTYQETQYF	TGTGCCAGCAGCTTTACGTACCAAGAGACCCAGTACTTC
TRBD1	TRBV7-9	TRBJ1-2	.	CASSVDRGGYTF	TGTGCCAGCAGCGTAGACAGGGGCGGCTACACCTTC
TRBD2	TRBV4-3	TRBJ2-3	once	CASSAKVLAGALISDTQYF	TGCGCCAGCAGCGCCAAGGTCCTAGCGGGGGCCCTGATATCAGATACGCAGTATTTT
TRBD1	TRBV6-1	TRBJ2-7	.	CASRHPGQGGEQYF	TGTGCCAGCAGACATCCCGGACAGGGGGGGGAGCAGTACTTC
.	TRBV3-1	TRBJ1-3	many	CASSQDRRNTIYF	TGTGCCAGCAGCCAAGACAGACGAAACACCATATATTTT
TRBD1	TRBV7-9	TRBJ2-7	.	CASSSSGGTGSCYF	TGTGCCAGCAGCTCCTCCGGCGGGACAGGGAGTTGTTACTTC
TRBD2	TRBV5-4	TRBJ2-1	.	CASSLGVPSGGTEQFF	TGTGCCAGCAGCTTGGGGGTGCCTAGCGGGGGCACTGAGCAGTTCTTC
.	TRBV12-3/TRBV12-4	TRBJ2-1	many	CASSFYDSVNNEQFF	TGTGCCAGCAGTTTCTATGACAGCGTTAACAATGAGCAGTTCTTC
TRBD1	TRBV18	TRBJ2-7	many	CASSPNRGHEQYF	TGTGCCAGCTCACCAAACAGGGGGCACGAGCAGTACTTC
TRBD1	TRBV7-9	TRBJ2-1	many	CASSTWTGGDNEQFF	TGTGCCAGCAGCACTTGGACAGGGGGGGACAATGAGCAGTTCTTC
TRBD2	TRBV5-6	TRBJ2-7	.	CASSIGTSASYEQYF	TGTGCCAGCAGCATCGGGACTAGCGCTTCCTACGAGCAGTACTTC
.	TRBV12-3/TRBV12-4	TRBJ1-2	.	CASSVVVGTNYGYTF	TGTGCCAGCAGTGTAGTAGTGGGCACTAACTATGGCTACACCTTC
.	TRBV14	TRBJ2-5	few	CASSYSFQETQYF	TGTGCCAGCAGCTACAGTTTCCAAGAGACCCAGTACTTC
.	TRBV5-1	TRBJ1-2	few	CASSLDTFNYGYTF	TGCGCCAGCAGCTTGGACACCTTTAACTATGGCTACACCTTC
.	TRBV29-1	TRBJ2-7	.	CSGGETGYEQYF	TGCAGCGGTGGGGAAACGGGTTACGAGCAGTACTTC